This T cell receptor (beta chain) was documented in a study of radiotherapy plus CTLA-4 blockade in lung cancer. Study information: For roughly 19% of patients, objective responses occurred, and 30% to 35% had disease control.

Trimming took 3 bases from V and 7 from J; bases not matched to a gene: 9. Germline CDR1 MDHEN, CDR2 SYDVKM. This CDR3 has 15 amino acids. Focal radiation and CTLA-4 blockade (ipilimumab) were tested in chemo-refractory metastatic non-small-cell lung cancer patients. Using immunoSEQ multiplex PCR, the repertoire was profiled, and TCRdb retains in-frame clones only, with some absent. The table includes over 35,000 clones, about 74% detected once. Points on this clone: Its antigen remains unknown.

Overall study findings and caveats: It was early blood T cell clone dynamics, with interferon-beta, that reportedly best predicted response. The study found tumor-derived TCR clones expanded in blood after radiotherapy plus ipilimumab.

This TCR came from a human donor with non-small cell lung cancer whose response to radiotherapy plus ipilimumab could not be evaluated. The genes are TRBV28 and TRBJ1-5; 7 nucleotides align to TRBD1. Sample: peripheral blood, taken from a patient treated with radiotherapy plus ipilimumab. CDR3 region: CASSFRTGSSQPQHF. DNA of the CDR3: TGTGCCAGCAGTTTCCGGACAGGATCGAGCCAGCCCCAGCATTTT. Supplemented by reference TRBV28 and TRBJ1-5, the full variable domain reads DVKVTQSSRYLVKRTGEKVFLECVQDMDHENMFWYRQDPGLGLRLIYFSYDVKMKEKGDIPEGYSVSREKKERFSLILESASTNQTSMYLCASSFRTGSSQPQHFGDGTRLSIL.